This TCR beta chain was observed in a study of blood T cells in healthy people across ages. The donors, aged about 6 to 90, were healthy Caucasians from Russia. General observations from the study: A greater number of naive CD4+ cells and higher diversity distinguished long-lived donors from aged donors. When one million T cells were used, diversity estimates were thought to be underestimates.

A second about 7 to 11 cycle PCR used barcoded and J-beta primers. A template-switch adaptor containing 12 random nucleotides labeled each cDNA molecule. TCRdb redid the calling of the 5' RACE reads with MiXCR, one entry per CDR3 protein. The sample lists 1.8 million or so distinct CDR3 sequences; about 39% were seen once. Regarding this clonotype: Antigen: not known.

Germline-derived CDR1 and CDR2 are ENHRY and SYGVKD. Trimming removed 2 bases from V and 7 bases from J; junction bases left unmatched: 5. This CDR3 region has 15 residues. The sequenced sample was blood. The TCR comes from a human donor in good health. The chain carries TRBV10-3 and TRBJ2-1; the match to TRBD2 covers 10 bases. CDR3 sequence (DNA): TGTGCCATCAGTGAGCTAGCGGGGGAGACGAATGAGCAGTTCTTC. Translating gives CAISELAGETNEQFF.